This T cell receptor (beta chain) was obtained from a study of T cell repertoires in cytomegalovirus infection. This CDR3 comprises 15 residues. V dropped 2 bases and J dropped 4 bases, with 14 bases sitting between them. In germline, CDR1 is SGHTA, CDR2 FQGNSA. TCRdb ran MiXCR on the reads and lists one entry per CDR3 protein. The sample holds hundreds of thousands of distinct CDR3 sequences, approximately 42% seen once. On this clonotype itself: Its antigen is undetermined.

V is TRBV7-2 and J is TRBJ1-2, with D perhaps matching TRBD1 (5 bases). The sample here was cultured PBMCs, taken from culture after CMV antigen stimulation. The origin of this receptor is a human donor in good health (CMV status not recorded). Some clones in this sample may be carry-over from other donors' samples. The CDR3 DNA reads as TGTGCCAGCAGCTTAACGGGGAGGGGCAGCTATGGCTACACCTTC. This translates into CASSLTGRGSYGYTF.